The 20 T cell receptor beta chains below all came from one sample that was sequenced in a study of cytomegalovirus exposure and HLA in healthy donors. Primers for the PCR totalled 60 Vbeta and 13 Jbeta. Data came from immunoSEQ multiplex PCR; TCRdb stores just in-frame clones and leaves some out. The table lists 150,000 to 200,000 clones, 60% to 80% of them singletons. Sequenced input: PBMCs. Source of these receptors: a woman between 40 and 50 years old in good health and CMV-seronegative.

This sequence joins TRBV11-3 and TRBJ2-1; unclear D gene. The CDR3 spans 16 residues. Germline CDR1 SGHNT, CDR2 YENEEA. Trimming stripped 5 bases from V and 6 bases from J, with 20 bases between. CDR3 sequence: CASSDESAVWRNEQFF. The CDR3 DNA is TGTGCCAGCAGCGACGAATCTGCGGTGTGGCGCAATGAGCAGTTCTTC.

The V call is TRBV4-2, the J call TRBJ2-7, with 9 nucleotides matching TRBD1. Germline V gene sequence: CDR1 LGHNA, CDR2 YNFKEQ. V lost 1 base, J lost 3 bases, and 4 bases stayed unmatched. This CDR3 region has 15 residues. CDR3 protein: CASSQASGQGYEQYF. The CDR3 DNA sequence: TGTGCCAGCAGCCAAGCTTCGGGACAGGGCTACGAGCAGTACTTC.

CDR3 amino acids: CASGLVYGTGAGPGYNEQFF. Here the CDR3 DNA reads TGTGCTAGTGGTTTGGTCTATGGGACCGGCGCGGGGCCGGGTTACAATGAGCAGTTCTTC. V is TRBV12-5 and J is TRBJ2-1, with D maybe TRBD2 (6 bases). Germline V gene lookup returns CDR1 LGHNT and CDR2 FRNRAP. This CDR3 has 20 amino acids. The V end lost 0 bases, the J end lost 4 bases, and 25 bases lay between the germline ends.

There are a few counts of this clone. The V call is TRBV19, the J call TRBJ2-7; 7 nucleotides line up with TRBD1. Unmatched junction bases numbered 5, after V lost 3 bases and J lost 3 bases. This CDR3 region has 14 residues. Germline CDR1 is LNHDA and CDR2 is SQIVND (reference sequence). The CDR3 protein is CASSIRGTDYEQYF. The CDR3 region has the DNA TGTGCCAGTAGTATTAGAGGGACAGACTACGAGCAGTACTTC. Full variable domain (outside the CDR3, taken from reference TRBV19 and TRBJ2-7): DGGITQSPKYLFRKEGQNVTLSCEQNLNHDAMYWYRQDPGQGLRLIYYSQIVNDFQKGDIAEGYSVSREKKESFPLTVTSAQKNPTAFYLCASSIRGTDYEQYFGPGTRLTVT.

The CDR3 DNA follows: TGTGCCAGCGGTGCCGGGACTGGCCGAGCCCACGAGCAGTACTTC. Encoded protein: CASGAGTGRAHEQYF. The rearrangement uses TRBV19 and TRBJ2-7; maybe TRBD2 (6 bases). The CDR3 covers 15 residues. V was pared by 9 bases and J by 5 bases, with 23 bases between. Germline V gene lookup returns CDR1 LNHDA and CDR2 SQIVND (reference sequence).

This chain uses TRBV5-6 with TRBJ1-2; TRBD1 is a possible D gene (6 bases). Germline assignment: CDR1 SGHDT and CDR2 YYEEEE. V was cut by 2 bases and J by 4 bases, with 9 bases left in between. This CDR3 is 13 amino acids long. DNA of the CDR3: TGTGCCAGCAGCTTTAGGGGGGGCTATGGCTACACCTTC. This translates into CASSFRGGYGYTF.

The V call is TRBV7-6, the J call TRBJ2-5; 7 nucleotides match TRBD1. The trim removed 2 bases at V and 2 bases at J, leaving 2 bases unmatched. This CDR3 region has 14 residues. Per germline, CDR1 SGHVS and CDR2 FNYEAQ. The chain's CDR3 is CASSLTGAQETQYF. The CDR3 nucleotides read TGTGCCAGCAGCTTAACAGGGGCACAAGAGACCCAGTACTTC.

The V call is TRBV4-2, the J call TRBJ2-7; 7 bases line up with TRBD1. V dropped 1 base and J dropped 2; count of bases not matched to a gene: 17. CDR3 size: 19 residues. The germline gives CDR1 LGHNA, CDR2 YNFKEQ. The CDR3 region has the DNA TGTGCCAGCAGCCAAGCATCGGGTCTCGGGACAGTTGGCGCCTACGAGCAGTACTTC. Protein product: CASSQASGLGTVGAYEQYF.

The rearrangement links TRBV5-4 to TRBJ2-7, with D unclear. V lost 0 bases and J 0 bases, leaving 4 bases between the germline ends. Germline CDR1 and CDR2: SGHNT and YYREEE (reference sequence). The CDR3 runs 13 residues. The CDR3 coding sequence is TGTGCCAGCAGCTTGGTTTACTCCTACGAGCAGTACTTC. Residues: CASSLVYSYEQYF.

CDR3 DNA: TGTGCCAGCAGCAAAGGGATACGGGCCGGGGAGCTGTTTTTT. As protein: CASSKGIRAGELFF. This rearrangement joins TRBV21-1 to TRBJ2-2; the DNA was not used to check the table's D call, TRBD2. TRBV21-1 is labeled a pseudogene. This CDR3 spans 14 amino acids.

The chain couples TRBV19 to TRBJ1-2, with D possibly TRBD1 on 6 matching bases. V was cut by 9 bases and J by 4 bases, with 18 bases left in between. The CDR3 is made up of 14 amino acids. Germline V gives CDR1 LNHDA, CDR2 SQIVND (reference sequence). DNA for the CDR3: TGTGCCAGCTCTAAACAGGGCTGGGGCTATGGCTACACCTTC. It codes for CASSKQGWGYGYTF.

There are a few counts of this clone. The gene calls are TRBV7-8 and TRBJ1-5; D is uncertain. This CDR3 spans 17 amino acids. Per germline, CDR1 SGHVS and CDR2 FQNEAQ. V lost 1 base to trimming and J lost 0 bases, with 13 bases between them. In DNA, the CDR3 is TGTGCCAGCAGCTTAGTCGGAGATAGCTATAGCAATCAGCCCCAGCATTTT. This codes for CASSLVGDSYSNQPQHF.

V usage is TRBV5-1 and J usage is TRBJ1-6; D gene ambiguous. Trimming took off 0 bases at V and 7 bases at J, with 5 bases between the two ends. CDR1 is SGHRS and CDR2 is YFSETQ in the germline V gene. This CDR3 comprises 13 residues. CDR3 DNA sequence: TGCGCCAGCAGCTTGGCTCCGAATTCACCCCTCCACTTT. Translated, it gives CASSLAPNSPLHF.

With regard to this clone: Other DNA sequences in the same sample also yield this CDR3. This rearrangement joins TRBV5-6 to TRBJ2-7, with TRBD2 matching over 7 bases. Germline V CDR1 and CDR2: SGHDT, YYEEEE. The CDR3 is 13 residues long. Losses at the gene ends were 0 bases for V and 3 bases for J; bases not matched to a gene: 0. Here the CDR3 reads CASSLGGGYEQYF. The CDR3, as DNA: TGTGCCAGCAGCTTGGGCGGGGGCTACGAGCAGTACTTC.

This chain connects TRBV5-5 to TRBJ2-2, with 7 nucleotides matching TRBD1. There are 15 residues in the CDR3. The V gene's germline CDR1 is SGHKS and CDR2 YYEKEE (reference sequence). V lost 2 bases to trimming and J lost 5 bases; unmatched junction nucleotides: 6. CDR3 amino acids: CASSFQGVVTGELFF. Written as DNA, the CDR3 is TGTGCCAGCAGCTTTCAGGGGGTGGTAACCGGGGAGCTGTTTTTT.

The chain joins TRBV6-6 to TRBJ2-1; perhaps TRBD1 as D (6 bases). This CDR3 spans 14 amino acids. Per germline, CDR1 MNHNY and CDR2 SVGAGI (reference sequence). Trimming stripped 6 bases from V and 8 bases from J, with 17 bases between. The CDR3 bases are TGTGCCAGCAGCACCGGAAGCAGGGGCTATGAGCAGTTCTTC. This translates into CASSTGSRGYEQFF.

To note about this clone: Compared with germline, one end of the junction differs, possibly owing to a read error. The chain has TRBV7-8 and TRBJ2-6; 8 bases line up with TRBD1. CDR3 length equals 18 residues. CDR1 and CDR2 (germline): SGHVS, FQNEAQ. The CDR3 is CASSYRDRRNSGANGLTF. CDR3 DNA sequence: TGTGCCAGCAGCTACAGGGACAGGAGGAACTCTGGGGCCAACGGCCTGACTTTC. Full variable domain (outside the CDR3, taken from reference TRBV7-8 and TRBJ2-6): GAGVSQSPRYKVAKRGQDVALRCDPISGHVSLFWYQQALGQGPEFLTYFQNEAQLDKSGLPSDRFFAERPEGSVSTLKIQRTQQEDSAVYLCASSYRDRRNSGANGLTFGAGSRLTVL.

V and J are TRBV6-5 and TRBJ2-7; 10 bases align to TRBD1. This CDR3 has 15 residues. The germline CDR1 and CDR2 sequences are MNHEY and SVGAGI. V dropped 6 bases and J dropped 3; count of bases not matched to a gene: 8. CDR3 coding DNA: TGTGCCAGCAGCTTTACCGGGACAGGGGACTACGAGCAGTACTTC. Residues: CASSFTGTGDYEQYF.

The V and J genes are TRBV19 and TRBJ1-2; D unclear. The CDR3 sequence is 10 residues long. V lost 8 bases to trimming and J lost 5 bases, with 6 bases between them. Looked up from germline, CDR1 is LNHDA and CDR2 is SQIVND (reference sequence). The CDR3 is CASGGYGYTF. CDR3 coding DNA: TGTGCCAGTGGAGGTTATGGCTACACCTTC. Supplemented by reference TRBV19 and TRBJ1-2, the full variable domain reads DGGITQSPKYLFRKEGQNVTLSCEQNLNHDAMYWYRQDPGQGLRLIYYSQIVNDFQKGDIAEGYSVSREKKESFPLTVTSAQKNPTAFYLCASGGYGYTFGSGTRLTVV.

The CDR3 coding sequence is TGTGCCAGCAGCGTAGTCGGGGAGACCTTCACAGATACGCAGTATTTT. Its protein product is CASSVVGETFTDTQYF. The chain carries TRBV9 and TRBJ2-3; D possibly corresponds to TRBD2 (5 bases). CDR1 and CDR2 from the germline V gene are SGDLS and YYNGEE. V was pared by 0 bases and J by 2 bases, with 13 bases between. This CDR3 comprises 16 residues.